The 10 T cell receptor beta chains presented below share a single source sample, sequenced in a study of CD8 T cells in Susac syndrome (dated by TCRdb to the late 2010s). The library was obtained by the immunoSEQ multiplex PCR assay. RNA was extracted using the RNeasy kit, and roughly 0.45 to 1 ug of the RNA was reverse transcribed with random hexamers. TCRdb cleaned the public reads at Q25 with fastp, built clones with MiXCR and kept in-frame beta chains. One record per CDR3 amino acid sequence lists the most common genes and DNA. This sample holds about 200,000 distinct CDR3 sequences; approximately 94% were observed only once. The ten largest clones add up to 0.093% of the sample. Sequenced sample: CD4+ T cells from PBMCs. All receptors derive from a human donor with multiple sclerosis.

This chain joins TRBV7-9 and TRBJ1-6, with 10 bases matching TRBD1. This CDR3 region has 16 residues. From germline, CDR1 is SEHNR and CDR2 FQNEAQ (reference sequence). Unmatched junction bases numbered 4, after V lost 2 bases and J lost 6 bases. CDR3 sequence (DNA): TGTGCCAGCAGCTTAAGGGGACAGGGGACTAATTCACCCCTCCACTTT. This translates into CASSLRGQGTNSPLHF.

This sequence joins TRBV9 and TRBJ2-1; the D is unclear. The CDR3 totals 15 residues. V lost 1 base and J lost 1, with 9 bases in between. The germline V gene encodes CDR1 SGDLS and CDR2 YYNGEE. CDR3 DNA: TGTGCCAGCAGCGTAAGCTCCACATCCTACAATGAGCAGTTCTTC. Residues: CASSVSSTSYNEQFF.

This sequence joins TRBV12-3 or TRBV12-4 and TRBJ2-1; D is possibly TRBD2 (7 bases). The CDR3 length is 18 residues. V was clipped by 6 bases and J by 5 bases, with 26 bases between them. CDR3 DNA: TGTGCCAGCAGCTACTTGGCGCGGGGGCCTCCCGGACACAATGAGCAGTTCTTC. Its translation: CASSYLARGPPGHNEQFF.

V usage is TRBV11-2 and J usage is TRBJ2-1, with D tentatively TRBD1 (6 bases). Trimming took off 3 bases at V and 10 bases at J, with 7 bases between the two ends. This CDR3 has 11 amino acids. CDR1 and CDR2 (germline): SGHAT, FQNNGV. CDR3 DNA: TGTGCCAGCAGCTTTAGGGGGGAGCAGTTCTTC. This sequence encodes CASSFRGEQFF.

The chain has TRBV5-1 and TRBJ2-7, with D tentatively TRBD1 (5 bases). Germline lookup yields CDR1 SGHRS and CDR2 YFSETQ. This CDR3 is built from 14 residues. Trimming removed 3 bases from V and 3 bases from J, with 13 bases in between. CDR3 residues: CASSSEQAVYEQYF. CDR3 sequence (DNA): TGCGCCAGCAGCTCGGAACAGGCGGTCTACGAGCAGTACTTC.

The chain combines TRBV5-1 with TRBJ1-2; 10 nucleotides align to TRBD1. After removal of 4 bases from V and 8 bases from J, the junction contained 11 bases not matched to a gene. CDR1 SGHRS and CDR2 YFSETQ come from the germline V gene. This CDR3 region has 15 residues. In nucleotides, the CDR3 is TGCGCCAGCAGCGGTATCGACAGGGGGCGACCGGGCTACACCTTC. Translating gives CASSGIDRGRPGYTF. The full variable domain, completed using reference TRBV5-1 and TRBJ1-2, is KAGVTQTPRYLIKTRGQQVTLSCSPISGHRSVSWYQQTPGQGLQFLFEYFSETQRNKGNFPGRFSGRQFSNSRSEMNVSTLELGDSALYLCASSGIDRGRPGYTFGSGTRLTVV.

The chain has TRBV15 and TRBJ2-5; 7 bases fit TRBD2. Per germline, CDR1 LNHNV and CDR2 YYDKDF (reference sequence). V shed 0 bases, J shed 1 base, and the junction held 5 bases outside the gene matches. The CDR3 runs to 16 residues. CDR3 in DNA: TGTGCCACCAGCAGAGATCGGGCGGGGGTCCAAGAGACCCAGTACTTC. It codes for CATSRDRAGVQETQYF.

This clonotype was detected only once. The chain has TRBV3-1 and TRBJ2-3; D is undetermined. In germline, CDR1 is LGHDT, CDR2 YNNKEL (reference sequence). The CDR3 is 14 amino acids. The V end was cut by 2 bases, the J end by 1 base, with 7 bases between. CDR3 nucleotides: TGTGCCAGCAGCCAAAAATACCGCACAGATACGCAGTATTTT. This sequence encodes CASSQKYRTDTQYF.

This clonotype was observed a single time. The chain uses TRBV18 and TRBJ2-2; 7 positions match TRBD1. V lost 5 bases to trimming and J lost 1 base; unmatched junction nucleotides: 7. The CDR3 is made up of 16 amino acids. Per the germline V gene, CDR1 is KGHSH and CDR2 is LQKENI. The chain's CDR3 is CASSTPTGRNTGELFF. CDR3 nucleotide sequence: TGTGCCAGCTCAACCCCGACAGGGAGGAACACCGGGGAGCTGTTTTTT.

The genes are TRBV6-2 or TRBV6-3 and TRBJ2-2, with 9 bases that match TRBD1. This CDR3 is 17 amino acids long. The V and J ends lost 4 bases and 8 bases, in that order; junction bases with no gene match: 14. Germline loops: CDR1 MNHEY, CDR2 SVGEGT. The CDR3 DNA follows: TGTGCCAGCAGTTTCCTACTCGGGACAGGGTTAGCGGGGGAGCTGTTTTTT. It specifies CASSFLLGTGLAGELFF.